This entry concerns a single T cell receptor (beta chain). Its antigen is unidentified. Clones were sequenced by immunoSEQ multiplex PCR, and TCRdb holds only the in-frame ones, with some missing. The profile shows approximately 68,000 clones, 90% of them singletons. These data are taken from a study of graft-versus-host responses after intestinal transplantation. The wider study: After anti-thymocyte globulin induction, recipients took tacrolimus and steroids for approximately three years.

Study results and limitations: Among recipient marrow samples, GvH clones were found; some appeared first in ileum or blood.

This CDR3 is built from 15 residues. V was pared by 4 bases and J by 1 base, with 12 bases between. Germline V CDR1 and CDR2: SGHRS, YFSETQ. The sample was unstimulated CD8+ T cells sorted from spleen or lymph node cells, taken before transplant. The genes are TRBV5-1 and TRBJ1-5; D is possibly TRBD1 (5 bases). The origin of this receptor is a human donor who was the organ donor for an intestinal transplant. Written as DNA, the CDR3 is TGCGCCAGCAGCCTCGGGGGAGGCAGCAATCAGCCCCAGCATTTT. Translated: CASSLGGGSNQPQHF.